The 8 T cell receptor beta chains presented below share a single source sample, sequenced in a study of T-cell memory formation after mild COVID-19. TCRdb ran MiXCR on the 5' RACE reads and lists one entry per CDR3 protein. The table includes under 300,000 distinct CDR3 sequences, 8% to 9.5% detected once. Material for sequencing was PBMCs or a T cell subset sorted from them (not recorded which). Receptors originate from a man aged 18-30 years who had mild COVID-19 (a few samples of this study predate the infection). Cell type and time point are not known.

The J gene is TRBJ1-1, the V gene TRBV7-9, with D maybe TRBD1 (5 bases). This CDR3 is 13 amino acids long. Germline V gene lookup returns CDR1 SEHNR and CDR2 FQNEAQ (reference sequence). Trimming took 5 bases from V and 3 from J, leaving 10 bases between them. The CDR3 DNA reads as TGTGCCAGCAGCCCACAGGCCTACACTGAAGCTTTCTTT. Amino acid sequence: CASSPQAYTEAFF.

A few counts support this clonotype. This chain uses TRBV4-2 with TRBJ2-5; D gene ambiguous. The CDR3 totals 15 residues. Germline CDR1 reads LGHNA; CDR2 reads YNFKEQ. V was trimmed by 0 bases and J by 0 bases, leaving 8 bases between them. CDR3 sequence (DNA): TGTGCCAGCAGCCAAGATACGCTTTACCAAGAGACCCAGTACTTC. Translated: CASSQDTLYQETQYF.

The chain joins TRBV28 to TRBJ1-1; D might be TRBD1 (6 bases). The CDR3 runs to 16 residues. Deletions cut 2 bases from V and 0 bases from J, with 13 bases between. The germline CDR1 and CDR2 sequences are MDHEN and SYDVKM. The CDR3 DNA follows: TGTGCCAGCAGTTTACTATCGGACAGCATGAACACTGAAGCTTTCTTT. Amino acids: CASSLLSDSMNTEAFF. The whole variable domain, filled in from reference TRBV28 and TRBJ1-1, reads DVKVTQSSRYLVKRTGEKVFLECVQDMDHENMFWYRQDPGLGLRLIYFSYDVKMKEKGDIPEGYSVSREKKERFSLILESASTNQTSMYLCASSLLSDSMNTEAFFGQGTRLTVV.

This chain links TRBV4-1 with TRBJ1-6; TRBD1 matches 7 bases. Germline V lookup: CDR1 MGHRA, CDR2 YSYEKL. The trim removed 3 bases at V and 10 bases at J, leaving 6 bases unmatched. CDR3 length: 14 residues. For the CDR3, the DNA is TGCGCCAGCAGCCACGACAGGGCGGCGTCACCCCTCCACTTT. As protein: CASSHDRAASPLHF.

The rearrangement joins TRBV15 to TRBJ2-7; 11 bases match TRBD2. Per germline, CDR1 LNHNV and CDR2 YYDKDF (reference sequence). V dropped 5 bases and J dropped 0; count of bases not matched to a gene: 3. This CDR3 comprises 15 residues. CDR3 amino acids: CATSETSGDSYEQYF. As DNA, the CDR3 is TGTGCCACCAGCGAGACTAGCGGGGACTCCTACGAGCAGTACTTC.

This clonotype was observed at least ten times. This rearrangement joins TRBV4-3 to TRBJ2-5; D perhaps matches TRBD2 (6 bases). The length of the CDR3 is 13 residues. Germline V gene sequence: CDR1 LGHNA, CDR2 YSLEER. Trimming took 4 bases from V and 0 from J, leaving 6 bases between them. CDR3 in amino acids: CASSRDYQETQYF. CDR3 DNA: TGCGCCAGCAGCCGGGACTACCAAGAGACCCAGTACTTC.

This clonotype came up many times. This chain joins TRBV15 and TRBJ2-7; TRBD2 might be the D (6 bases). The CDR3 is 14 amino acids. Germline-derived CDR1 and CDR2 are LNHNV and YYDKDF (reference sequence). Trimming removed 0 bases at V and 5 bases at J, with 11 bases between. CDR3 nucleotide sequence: TGTGCCACCAGCAGAGATCGGCGGGGACACGAGCAGTACTTC. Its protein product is CATSRDRRGHEQYF.

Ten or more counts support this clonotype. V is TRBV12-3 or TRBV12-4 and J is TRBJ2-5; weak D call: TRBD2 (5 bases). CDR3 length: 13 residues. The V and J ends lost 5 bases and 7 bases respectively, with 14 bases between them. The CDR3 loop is CASSALGVGTQYF. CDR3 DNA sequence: TGTGCCAGCAGTGCTTTGGGAGTTGGGACCCAGTACTTC.